This T cell receptor beta chain was captured in a study of blood T cell repertoires in COVID-19 (dated by TCRdb to about 2020). General notes on the study: Collaborator samples came from the United States, Italy and Spain and covered acute and convalescent phases of COVID-19. The dataset comprised deeply sampled blood TCRbeta repertoires from subjects exposed to, actively infected with, or recovered from COVID-19. Samples were obtained from the ongoing ImmuneRACE study (first 160 participants) and from over 1,000 subjects provided by 6 global collaborators. A de-identified subject ID, COVID-19 status, age in years and sex were almost always included in the sample metadata. The repertoires were released in a freely available public database intended as a resource for research on the immune response to SARS-CoV-2. The prospective study material was composed of cDNA or gDNA derived from T cells, B-cell-depleted T cells, or PBMCs. HLA class I and class II types, where available, came from metadata supplied by the sample provider rather than from assay-based typing.

Worth noting for this clone: Its specific antigen is unknown. One base away there is no much larger clone; base qualities are not given.

There are 15 amino acids in the CDR3, from cysteine to phenylalanine inclusive. Only the CDR3 DNA stays, 45 bases, in frame from base 1. The V and J ends are trimmed by 0 bases and 5 bases, leaving 15 bases between them. The germline V gene yields SGHRS for CDR1 and YFSETQ for CDR2. The immunoSEQ Assay, a bias-controlled multiplex PCR, was used to amplify TCRbeta CDR3 regions from genomic DNA. As for the original processing: Nucleated cell counts per sample were estimated from amplification of reference gene primers within the assay. Sequence reads were collapsed and filtered to measure the absolute abundance of every unique TCRbeta CDR3 rearrangement. For each sample, productive Simpson clonality was calculated as the square root of Simpson's diversity index over productive rearrangements. This immuneACCESS table, as held by TCRdb, lists in-frame sequences with V and J called but not all clones. Of the missing ones, under half trace to an unresolved V gene in checked studies; the others have no known cause. The V and J calls and the clone size are those of that table, but D and trimming were determined from the DNA. Across this sample there are about 83,000 clones, with roughly 88% seen only once. 8% of the sample belongs to the ten largest clones.

The investigation overall reported the following: The quantity of clinical and demographic metadata differed by source and by participant and was supplied without curation.

Whole blood was collected in K2EDTA tubes by collaborating institutions according to the institutions' own protocols. For TCRbeta analysis, collaborator samples were shipped as frozen whole blood, as isolated PBMCs, or as DNA extracted from either sample type. Input material: peripheral blood. The chain joins TRBV5-1 to TRBJ2-7; TRBD1 is a weak D gene call, 8 bases matching. The sequence derives from a man aged 50 to 59 with active COVID-19. The CDR3 protein: CASSLVTGGDHEQYF. Here is the DNA: TGCGCCAGCAGCTTGGTCACAGGGGGGGACCACGAGCAGTACTTC.